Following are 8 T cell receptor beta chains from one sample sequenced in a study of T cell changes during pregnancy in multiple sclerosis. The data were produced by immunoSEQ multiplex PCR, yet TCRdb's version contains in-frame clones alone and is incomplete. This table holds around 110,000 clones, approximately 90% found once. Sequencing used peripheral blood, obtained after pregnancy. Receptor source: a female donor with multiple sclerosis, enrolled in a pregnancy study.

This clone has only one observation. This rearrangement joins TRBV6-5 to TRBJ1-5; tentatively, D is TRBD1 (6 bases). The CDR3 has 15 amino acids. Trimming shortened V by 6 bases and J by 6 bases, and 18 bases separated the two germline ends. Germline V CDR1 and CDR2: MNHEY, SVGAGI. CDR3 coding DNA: TGTGCCAGCAGCCGAGGACAGCCTGGGAGTCAGCCCCAGCATTTT. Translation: CASSRGQPGSQPQHF.

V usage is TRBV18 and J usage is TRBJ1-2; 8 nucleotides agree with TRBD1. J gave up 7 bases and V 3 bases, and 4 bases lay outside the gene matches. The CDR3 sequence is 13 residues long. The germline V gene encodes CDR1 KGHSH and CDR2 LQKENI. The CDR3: CASSPDRAGGYTF. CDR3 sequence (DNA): TGTGCCAGCTCACCGGACAGGGCGGGTGGCTACACCTTC. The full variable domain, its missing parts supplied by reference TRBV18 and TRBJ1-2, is NAGVMQNPRHLVRRRGQEARLRCSPMKGHSHVYWYRQLPEEGLKFMVYLQKENIIDESGMPKERFSAEFPKEGPSILRIQQVVRGDSAAYFCASSPDRAGGYTFGSGTRLTVV.

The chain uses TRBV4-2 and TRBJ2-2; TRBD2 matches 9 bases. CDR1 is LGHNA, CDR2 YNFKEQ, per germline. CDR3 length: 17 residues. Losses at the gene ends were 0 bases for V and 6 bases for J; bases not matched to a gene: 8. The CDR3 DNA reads TGTGCCAGCAGCCAAGATAGAAGCGGGGGGATCTCCGGGGAGCTGTTTTTT. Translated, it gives CASSQDRSGGISGELFF.

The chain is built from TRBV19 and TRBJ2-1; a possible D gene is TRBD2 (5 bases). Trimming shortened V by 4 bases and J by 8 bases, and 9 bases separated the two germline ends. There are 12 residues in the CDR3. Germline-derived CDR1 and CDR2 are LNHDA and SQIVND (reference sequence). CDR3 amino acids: CASSTGGYEQFF. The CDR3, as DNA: TGTGCCAGTAGTACTGGCGGGTATGAGCAGTTCTTC.

CDR3 loop: CASSPRLPHNEQFF. The CDR3 DNA sequence: TGTGCCAGCAGCCCTAGACTTCCCCACAATGAGCAGTTCTTC. V and J are TRBV27 and TRBJ2-1; no reliable D call. The CDR3 spans 14 residues. From germline, CDR1 is MNHEY and CDR2 SMNVEV (reference sequence). V was trimmed by 6 bases and J by 5 bases, leaving 14 bases between them.

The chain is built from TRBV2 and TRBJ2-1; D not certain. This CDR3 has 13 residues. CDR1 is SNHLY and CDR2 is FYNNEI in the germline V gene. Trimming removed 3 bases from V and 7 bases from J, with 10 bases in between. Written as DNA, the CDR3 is TGTGCCAGCAGTGACGTTTACGGGAATGAGCAGTTCTTC. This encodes CASSDVYGNEQFF.

This CDR3 is CASSGLGQGASEAFF. CDR3 coding DNA: TGTGCCAGCAGCGGTTTGGGACAGGGTGCTTCTGAAGCTTTCTTT. This sequence joins TRBV9 and TRBJ1-1; TRBD1 matches at 9 bases. The CDR3 spans 15 residues. V was pared by 3 bases and J by 6 bases, with 9 bases of the junction left unmatched. Germline values: CDR1 SGDLS, CDR2 YYNGEE.

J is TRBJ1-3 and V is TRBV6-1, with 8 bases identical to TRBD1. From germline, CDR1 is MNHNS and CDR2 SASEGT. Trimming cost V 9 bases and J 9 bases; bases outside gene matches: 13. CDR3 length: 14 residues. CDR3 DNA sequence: TGTGCCAGTACTGCGGGGACAGGTCAGGTCACCATATATTTT. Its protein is CASTAGTGQVTIYF.